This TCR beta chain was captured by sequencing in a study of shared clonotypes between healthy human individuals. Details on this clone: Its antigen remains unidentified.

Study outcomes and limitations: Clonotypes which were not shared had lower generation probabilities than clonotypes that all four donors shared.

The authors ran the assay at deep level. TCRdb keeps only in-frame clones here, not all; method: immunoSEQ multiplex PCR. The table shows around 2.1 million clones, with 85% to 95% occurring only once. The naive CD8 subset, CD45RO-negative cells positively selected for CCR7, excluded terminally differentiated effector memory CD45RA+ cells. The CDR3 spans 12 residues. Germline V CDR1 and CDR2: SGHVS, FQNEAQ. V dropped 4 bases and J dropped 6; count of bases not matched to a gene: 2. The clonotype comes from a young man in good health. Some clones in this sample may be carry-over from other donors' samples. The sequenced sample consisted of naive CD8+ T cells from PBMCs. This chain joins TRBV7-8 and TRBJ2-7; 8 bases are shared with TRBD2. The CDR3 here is CASSSGRAEQYF. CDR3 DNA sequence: TGTGCCAGCAGCTCCGGGAGGGCCGAGCAGTACTTC.